What follows are 27 T cell receptor beta chains derived from one specimen sequenced in a study of blood T cell repertoires in COVID-19. Assay used: immunoSEQ multiplex PCR; TCRdb lists only in-frame clones, some missing. The sample carries more than 13,000 clones, around 90% recorded once. Sequenced: peripheral blood. Receptor source: a woman in her 70s in a cohort sampled during active or convalescent COVID-19.

V and J are TRBV7-3 and TRBJ2-1, with D possibly matching TRBD1 (6 bases). CDR3 length: 13 amino acids. The germline V gene encodes CDR1 SGHTA and CDR2 FQGTGA. Trimming stripped 6 bases from V and 5 bases from J, with 11 bases between. CDR3 sequence reads: CASRQGPNNEQFF. The CDR3 bases are TGTGCCAGCAGACAGGGCCCTAACAATGAGCAGTTCTTC.

This chain's CDR3 is CATSVTGSIHEQYF. In nucleotides, the CDR3 is TGTGCCACCAGTGTAACAGGGAGTATCCACGAGCAGTACTTC. This rearrangement joins TRBV24-1 to TRBJ2-7; TRBD1 is a possible D gene (6 bases). This CDR3 is 14 amino acids long. Germline V gene data show CDR1 as KGHDR and CDR2 as SFDVKD. V was clipped by 5 bases and J by 5 bases, with 15 bases between them.

V and J are TRBV7-2 and TRBJ2-7, with TRBD2 matching over 7 bases. CDR3 length: 15 residues. In germline, CDR1 is SGHTA, CDR2 FQGNSA. Germline trimming cut 1 base from V and 5 bases from J; bases unmatched to any gene: 8. CDR3 loop: CASSLEGGGIHEQYF. CDR3 nucleotides: TGTGCCAGCAGCTTAGAAGGCGGGGGAATACACGAGCAGTACTTC.

The V and J genes are TRBV7-9 and TRBJ1-4; TRBD1 aligns across 10 bases. V was pared by 5 bases and J by 8 bases, with 8 bases of the junction left unmatched. Germline loops: CDR1 SEHNR, CDR2 FQNEAQ (reference sequence). The CDR3 sequence is 15 residues long. CDR3 protein: CASSLGQGVEEKLFF. The DNA for the CDR3 is TGTGCCAGCAGCCTAGGACAGGGGGTCGAAGAAAAACTGTTTTTT.

The chain recombines TRBV28 with TRBJ2-7, with 8 bases fitting TRBD1. The trim removed 9 bases at V and 0 bases at J, leaving 4 bases unmatched. Germline-derived CDR1 and CDR2 are MDHEN and SYDVKM. The CDR3 is 13 residues long. The chain's CDR3 is CASYQGASYEQYF. CDR3 DNA: TGTGCCAGTTATCAGGGGGCCTCCTACGAGCAGTACTTC.

This rearrangement joins TRBV19 to TRBJ2-7; a possible D gene is TRBD1 (5 bases). V was pared by 4 bases and J by 3 bases, with 16 bases between. CDR1 is LNHDA and CDR2 is SQIVND in the germline V gene (reference sequence). This CDR3 has 15 residues. The CDR3 DNA reads as TGTGCCAGTAGTACGTTGACGGCAGGGAACTACGAGCAGTACTTC. It encodes CASSTLTAGNYEQYF.

The V gene is TRBV6-6, the J gene TRBJ1-2; 8 bases are shared with TRBD1. Germline CDR1 reads MNHNY; CDR2 reads SVGAGI (reference sequence). V was pared by 6 bases and J by 2 bases, with 5 bases of the junction left unmatched. The length of the CDR3 is 14 residues. The CDR3 DNA sequence: TGTGCCAGCAGCCGGACAGGGAGGAACTATGGCTACACCTTC. Translating it yields CASSRTGRNYGYTF.

V gene TRBV5-4 combines with J gene TRBJ2-2, with 8 bases identical to TRBD2. V lost 7 bases, J lost 4 bases, and 9 bases stayed unmatched. The CDR3 covers 15 residues. Germline V gene data show CDR1 as SGHNT and CDR2 as YYREEE (reference sequence). The CDR3 DNA follows: TGTGCCAGCGGCACCGGGGGGGCGGTCACCGGGGAGCTGTTTTTT. It codes for CASGTGGAVTGELFF.

This chain links TRBV2 with TRBJ1-4; 7 bases match TRBD1. The V gene end was trimmed by 5 bases and the J gene end by 0 bases; junction bases not matched to a gene: 6. Germline V gene data show CDR1 as SNHLY and CDR2 as FYNNEI. CDR3 length: 16 amino acids. As DNA, the CDR3 is TGTGCCAGCAGTAAAGGGACAGCTGCAACTAATGAAAAACTGTTTTTT. Translation gives CASSKGTAATNEKLFF.

The chain combines TRBV20-1 with TRBJ2-7, with D possibly TRBD1 on 6 matching bases. The CDR3 extends over 11 amino acids. The germline V and J ends were trimmed by 6 bases and 3 bases, with 9 bases remaining between them. Germline V gene lookup returns CDR1 DFQATT and CDR2 SNEGSKA (reference sequence). In nucleotides, the CDR3 is TGCAGTGCGTACAGGGACTACGAGCAGTACTTC. It is translated as CSAYRDYEQYF.

The genes are TRBV25-1 and TRBJ2-7, with 7 bases lining up with TRBD2. The CDR3 consists of 14 residues. Germline lookup yields CDR1 MGHDK and CDR2 SYGVNS. V lost 1 base to trimming and J lost 6 bases; unmatched junction nucleotides: 6. This CDR3 is CASSEFGEGVEQYF. Written as DNA, the CDR3 is TGTGCCAGCAGTGAATTCGGGGAGGGCGTCGAGCAGTACTTC.

V and J are TRBV18 and TRBJ1-1; D remains ambiguous. The CDR3 runs to 14 residues. CDR1 is KGHSH and CDR2 is LQKENI in the germline V gene. V lost 3 bases to trimming and J lost 0 bases, with 8 bases between them. Here the CDR3 DNA reads TGTGCCAGCTCACCGACCACTATGAACACTGAAGCTTTCTTT. Amino acid sequence: CASSPTTMNTEAFF.

V and J are TRBV5-1 and TRBJ2-2, with D perhaps matching TRBD1 (5 bases). Deletions cut 4 bases from V and 1 base from J, with 11 bases between. The CDR3 is 15 amino acids. Germline V lookup: CDR1 SGHRS, CDR2 YFSETQ. CDR3: CASSGGQKNTGELFF. The DNA for the CDR3 is TGCGCCAGCAGCGGCGGACAAAAGAACACCGGGGAGCTGTTTTTT.

The chain uses TRBV5-5 and TRBJ2-7, with D perhaps matching TRBD1 (6 bases). Per germline, CDR1 SGHKS and CDR2 YYEKEE (reference sequence). The CDR3 is 16 residues long. Trimming cost V 3 bases and J 3 bases, with 19 bases left between them. In DNA, the CDR3 is TGTGCCAGCAGCTCTACAGGGCCCAAAGGGTTCTACGAGCAGTACTTC. This encodes CASSSTGPKGFYEQYF.

The count of this clone is one. The J gene is TRBJ2-7, the V gene TRBV28; TRBD1 matches at 7 bases. The CDR3 has 15 amino acids. The germline gives CDR1 MDHEN, CDR2 SYDVKM. The ends lost 5 bases at V and 9 bases at J; junction bases unmatched: 16. The CDR3 is CASSPRDSPFKGQYF. The CDR3 bases are TGTGCCAGCAGTCCTCGGGACAGCCCCTTTAAGGGGCAGTACTTC.

This chain connects TRBV19 to TRBJ1-5; D is uncertain. V gave up 5 bases and J gave up 4 bases, with 15 bases separating them. Germline assignment: CDR1 LNHDA and CDR2 SQIVND (reference sequence). The CDR3 runs 15 residues. The CDR3 region has the DNA TGTGCCAGTAGTCCCACCCAGACTTGGAATCAGCCCCAGCATTTT. Its translation: CASSPTQTWNQPQHF.

This sequence joins TRBV5-4 and TRBJ2-5, with D possibly being TRBD2 (5 bases). There are 16 residues in the CDR3. The germline V gene encodes CDR1 SGHNT and CDR2 YYREEE (reference sequence). Trimming stripped 0 bases from V and 6 bases from J, with 18 bases between. The CDR3 spells CASSLAPILGIKTQYF. Here the CDR3 DNA reads TGTGCCAGCAGCTTGGCCCCAATACTAGGGATAAAGACCCAGTACTTC.

The rearrangement joins TRBV2 to TRBJ1-1; 11 bases line up with TRBD1. The germline gives CDR1 SNHLY, CDR2 FYNNEI. The CDR3 is made up of 14 amino acids. V shed 7 bases, J shed 7 bases, and the junction held 8 bases outside the gene matches. The CDR3 coding sequence is TGTGCCAGCACCGGACAGGGGGCGCGTAGTGAAGCTTTCTTT. Translated: CASTGQGARSEAFF.

V usage is TRBV7-2 and J usage is TRBJ2-1; 7 bases map to TRBD1. V shed 5 bases and J 6 bases; nucleotides not matched to a gene: 4. The CDR3 loop spans 13 amino acids. Germline V lookup: CDR1 SGHTA, CDR2 FQGNSA. The CDR3 protein is CASSLRGPNEQFF. The CDR3 DNA reads TGTGCCAGCAGCCTTAGGGGGCCCAATGAGCAGTTCTTC.

This chain uses TRBV20-1 with TRBJ2-3; possible D gene TRBD2, 5 bases. This CDR3 contains 15 residues. The germline CDR1 and CDR2 sequences are DFQATT and SNEGSKA (reference sequence). V was cut by 3 bases and J by 2 bases, with 15 bases left in between. Here the CDR3 reads CSASRRLTNTDTQYF. CDR3 in DNA: TGCAGTGCTAGTAGACGACTAACGAACACAGATACGCAGTATTTT.

The rearrangement uses TRBV7-3 and TRBJ1-6, with D unresolved. V shed 2 bases and J shed 0 bases, with 5 bases lying between them. Germline CDR1 and CDR2: SGHTA and FQGTGA. This CDR3 comprises 15 residues. CDR3 DNA sequence: TGTGCCAGCAGCTTATTTAGCTCCTATAATTCACCCCTCCACTTT. As protein: CASSLFSSYNSPLHF.

The chain uses TRBV7-9 and TRBJ1-1; 8 bases map to TRBD1. The CDR3 is 15 amino acids. Germline values: CDR1 SEHNR, CDR2 FQNEAQ (reference sequence). V gave up 1 base and J gave up 4 bases; unmatched junction bases: 5. For the CDR3, the DNA is TGTGCCAGCAGCTTAGACCTTACAGGGGGCACTGAAGCTTTCTTT. As protein: CASSLDLTGGTEAFF.

This chain links TRBV25-1 with TRBJ1-2, with 10 bases lining up with TRBD1. Germline V gene sequence: CDR1 MGHDK, CDR2 SYGVNS. V was pared by 7 bases and J by 7 bases, with 6 bases of the junction left unmatched. This CDR3 contains 13 residues. CDR3 region: CASTPGQGFGYTF. CDR3 coding DNA: TGTGCCAGCACCCCGGGACAGGGGTTTGGCTACACCTTC.

The chain joins TRBV3-1 (or the pseudogene TRBV3-2) to TRBJ2-3; D is perhaps TRBD2 (6 bases). CDR3 length: 15 residues. CDR1 and CDR2 from the germline V gene are LGHDT and YNNKEL (reference sequence). Trimming removed 3 bases at V and 2 bases at J, with 12 bases between. The CDR3 nucleotides read TGTGCCAGCAGCCACCGGGACTTAACCACAGATACGCAGTATTTT. This sequence encodes CASSHRDLTTDTQYF.

The chain is built from TRBV25-1 and TRBJ1-3; D not certain. V was trimmed by 8 bases and J by 0 bases, leaving 8 bases between them. Germline CDR1 and CDR2: MGHDK and SYGVNS. The length of the CDR3 is 13 residues. CDR3 sequence reads: CASRPSSGNTIYF. The CDR3 DNA reads as TGTGCCAGCCGCCCCAGCTCTGGAAACACCATATATTTT.

The chain couples TRBV9 to TRBJ1-6; 7 bases are shared with TRBD1. The V segment lost 3 bases and the J segment 2 bases; nucleotides outside the gene matches: 5. Germline V gene lookup returns CDR1 SGDLS and CDR2 YYNGEE. The CDR3 extends over 16 amino acids. The CDR3 spells CASSATGIPYNSPLHF. CDR3 bases: TGTGCCAGCAGCGCGACAGGGATACCCTATAATTCACCCCTCCACTTT.

The gene calls are TRBV5-8 and TRBJ1-1, with unresolved D. CDR1 SGHTS and CDR2 YDEGEE come from the germline V gene. The ends were cut back, 5 bases at V and 4 bases at J, with 12 bases in the middle. This CDR3 is built from 13 residues. Written as DNA, the CDR3 is TGTGCCAGCAGTGTGGCGGGCGGCACTGAAGCTTTCTTT. It translates to CASSVAGGTEAFF.